This TCR beta chain stems from a study of regulatory T cells in long-lasting Graves disease. About this clonotype itself: Its antigen is not identified.

Whole-study results and caveats: Researchers examined only peripheral blood and not thyroid tissue. Persistent Graves' patients showed a TCR diversity that was lower than that of newly diagnosed ones.

As for time point: newly diagnosed GD, antithyroid drugs for less than 3 months. From PBMCs, RNA was extracted and then used to make the TCR library. Researchers made TCR beta libraries by using iRepertoire HTBI primers and running Arm-PCR on CDR3 regions. TCRdb processed the multiplex PCR reads anew with MiXCR; each CDR3 protein has one entry. The sample has 250,000 to 300,000 distinct CDR3 sequences; around 19% are singletons. This CDR3 is 17 amino acids long. Germline CDR1 SEHNR, CDR2 FQNEAQ (reference sequence). The V gene end was trimmed by 3 bases and the J gene end by 2 bases; junction bases not matched to a gene: 10. These data are also associated with another study on T cells in Graves' hyperthyroidism and ophthalmopathy. That source reports: In the first-round RT-PCR of the TCR CDR3, the HTBI primer set was used. Blood also held most thyroid clonotypes expanded beyond 0.001.

The clonotype comes from a woman under 40 with Graves disease. Sequencing was performed on peripheral blood mononuclear cells (PBMCs), taken at new diagnosis, from a patient treated with antithyroid drugs. This rearrangement joins TRBV7-9 to TRBJ2-3, with 8 bases fitting TRBD2. This chain's CDR3 is CASSLIGGGFNTDTQYF. The CDR3 coding sequence is TGTGCCAGCAGCTTGATCGGCGGGGGGTTCAACACAGATACGCAGTATTTT. The variable domain in full, completed from reference TRBV7-9 and TRBJ2-3, reads DTGVSQNPRHKITKRGQNVTFRCDPISEHNRLYWYRQTLGQGPEFLTYFQNEAQLEKSRLLSDRFSAERPKGSFSTLEIQRTEQGDSAMYLCASSLIGGGFNTDTQYFGPGTRLTVL.